A selection of T cell receptor beta chains follows, all from one sample in a study of human T cells and chemical hapten exposure. TCRdb reprocessed the RACE reads with MiXCR, giving one entry per CDR3 protein. Found here are roughly 380,000 distinct CDR3 sequences, around 6% of them singletons; the top ten hold around 6.1%. Material: whole blood, obtained in connection with sensitization to the hapten diphenylcyclopropenone (DPC). All receptors derive from a woman aged 18-35 years with alopecia areata. Some clones in this sample may be carry-over from other donors' samples. Both conserved end residues are part of each CDR3. A D gene is named only where the DNA matches it firmly. For some rows the clone size is stated as once, few or many, or as a class when expanded; others skip it.

clone_size j_call d_call v_call cdr3_aa cdr3_nt
many TRBJ1-6 . TRBV28 CASSLWRGDSPLHF TGTGCCAGCAGTTTATGGCGGGGGGATTCACCCCTCCACTTT
. TRBJ2-3 TRBD2 TRBV7-3 CASSQNGGADTQYF TGTGCCAGCAGCCAAAATGGGGGGGCAGATACGCAGTATTTT
many TRBJ1-1 TRBD1 TRBV7-9 CASSLSGGTEAFF TGTGCCAGCAGTTTATCAGGGGGGACAGAAGCTTTCTTT
few TRBJ2-7 . TRBV12-3/TRBV12-4 CASSSIYEQYF TGTGCCAGCAGTTCGATCTACGAGCAGTACTTC
few TRBJ2-7 TRBD1 TRBV5-7 CASSLSRTGTYEQYF TGTGCCAGCAGCTTGTCCCGGACAGGAACCTACGAGCAGTACTTC
. TRBJ2-7 . TRBV10-3 CAISEMTVFYEQYF TGTGCCATCAGTGAGATGACAGTTTTCTACGAGCAGTACTTC
few TRBJ2-7 . TRBV19 CASSIDLETPAYEQYF TGTGCCAGTAGTATAGATCTCGAGACTCCTGCCTACGAGCAGTACTTC
many TRBJ1-5 . TRBV18 CASSLTGFRNQPQHF TGTGCCAGCTCATTAACAGGGTTTCGCAATCAGCCCCAGCATTTT
. TRBJ2-1 . TRBV13 CASSHLGEQFF TGTGCCAGCAGCCACCTAGGGGAGCAGTTCTTC
few TRBJ2-2 TRBD1 TRBV12-3/TRBV12-4 CASSPQGAIRGELFF TGTGCCAGCAGTCCACAGGGGGCTATTCGCGGGGAGCTGTTTTTT
. TRBJ2-1 . TRBV7-2 CASSLVFQRAYNEQFF TGTGCCAGCAGCTTAGTATTTCAGCGGGCTTACAATGAGCAGTTCTTC
many TRBJ2-1 . TRBV20-1 CSARANKGFYNEQFF TGCAGTGCTAGAGCAAATAAGGGGTTTTACAATGAGCAGTTCTTC
many TRBJ1-5 TRBD1 TRBV28 CASSLRDRGPLSNQPQHF TGTGCCAGCAGTTTACGGGACAGGGGGCCTTTGAGCAATCAGCCCCAGCATTTT
. TRBJ2-3 . TRBV27 CASSLYDVRDTQYF TGTGCCAGCAGTTTATATGACGTCCGGGATACGCAGTATTTT
many TRBJ1-6 TRBD1 TRBV6-2/TRBV6-3 CASSFGTGQGGSPLHF TGTGCCAGCAGTTTTGGGACCGGACAGGGAGGCTCACCCCTCCACTTT
. TRBJ2-3 TRBD2 TRBV3-1 CASSQELSGGTDTQYF TGTGCCAGCAGCCAAGAGCTGAGCGGGGGGACAGATACGCAGTATTTT
. TRBJ2-3 . TRBV2 CASSVGDNTQYF TGTGCCAGCAGTGTCGGTGACAATACGCAGTATTTT
many TRBJ2-5 . TRBV29-1 CSVELRQTLQETQYF TGCAGCGTTGAGTTGCGACAGACCCTCCAAGAGACCCAGTACTTC
few TRBJ2-1 . TRBV2 CASNWGSYNEQFF TGTGCCAGCAACTGGGGTAGCTACAATGAGCAGTTCTTC
. TRBJ2-5 . TRBV7-2 CASSSQGIQYF TGTGCCAGCAGCTCCCAGGGTATCCAGTACTTC
few TRBJ2-1 . TRBV7-2 CASSLDWGNEQFF TGTGCCAGCAGCTTAGACTGGGGCAATGAGCAGTTCTTC
many TRBJ2-3 TRBD2 TRBV20-1 CSARDQGLAGGRVDTQYF TGCAGTGCTAGAGATCAGGGACTAGCGGGGGGTAGGGTAGATACGCAGTATTTT
. TRBJ2-3 TRBD2 TRBV15 CATSRDPTSGGANTQYF TGTGCCACCAGCAGAGATCCAACTAGCGGGGGGGCGAATACGCAGTATTTT
few TRBJ2-5 TRBD2 TRBV7-8 CASSLQAGGPETQYF TGTGCCAGCAGCTTACAAGCGGGGGGGCCTGAGACCCAGTACTTC
few TRBJ2-7 TRBD2 TRBV28 CASSGSGGPYEQYF TGTGCCAGCAGCGGTAGCGGGGGTCCCTACGAGCAGTACTTC
few TRBJ1-5 TRBD1 TRBV27 CASSLQTGIRPQHF TGTGCCAGCAGTTTACAGACAGGGATTCGGCCCCAGCATTTT
few TRBJ1-3 . TRBV6-1 CASSATGNTIYF TGTGCCAGCAGTGCCACTGGAAACACCATATATTTT
few TRBJ2-3 TRBD1 TRBV20-1 CSNTGQDGTDTQYF TGCAGTAATACCGGACAGGACGGGACAGATACGCAGTATTTT
many TRBJ1-6 . TRBV7-3 CASSLLSAPNSPLHF TGTGCCAGCAGCCTCCTTTCAGCCCCTAATTCACCCCTCCACTTT
. TRBJ2-5 . TRBV6-6 CASSRKGTLQETQYF TGTGCCAGCAGTCGCAAGGGTACTCTACAAGAGACCCAGTACTTC
many TRBJ2-7 . TRBV11-2 CASSPPPSALSYEQYF TGTGCCAGCAGCCCCCCTCCGAGCGCACTCTCCTACGAGCAGTACTTC
many TRBJ1-5 . TRBV7-8 CASSAGWGYQPQHF TGTGCCAGCAGCGCAGGTTGGGGGTATCAGCCCCAGCATTTT
many TRBJ2-3 . TRBV29-1 CSEIGLDASGDTQYF TGCAGCGAAATTGGACTGGATGCATCTGGAGATACGCAGTATTTT
. TRBJ2-1 . TRBV28 CASSLRWGQFF TGTGCCAGCAGTTTACGGTGGGGGCAGTTCTTC
many TRBJ1-1 . TRBV29-1 CSARRGPDTEAFF TGCAGCGCTCGAAGGGGCCCTGACACTGAAGCTTTCTTT
many TRBJ1-2 TRBD1 TRBV28 CASSLRQGINYGYTF TGTGCCAGCAGTTTAAGACAGGGGATAAACTATGGCTACACCTTC
few TRBJ1-5 TRBD1 TRBV7-9 CASSLVKTGVGNQPQHF TGTGCCAGCAGCTTAGTTAAAACAGGGGTAGGAAATCAGCCCCAGCATTTT
. TRBJ2-3 TRBD2 TRBV4-1 CASSQEVSGGAGDTQYF TGCGCCAGCAGCCAGGAGGTGAGCGGGGGGGCTGGAGATACGCAGTATTTT
many TRBJ1-4 . TRBV7-2 CASSLIRFQGDEKLFF TGTGCCAGCAGCTTAATACGGTTTCAGGGCGATGAAAAACTGTTTTTT
. TRBJ2-3 TRBD2 TRBV5-1 CASSFEAGGRSDTQYF TGCGCCAGCAGCTTCGAAGCGGGGGGCCGTTCAGATACGCAGTATTTT
. TRBJ2-7 . TRBV6-6 CASSYSPSASSYEQYF TGTGCCAGCAGTTACTCACCTAGCGCGAGCTCCTACGAGCAGTACTTC
few TRBJ1-5 . TRBV12-3/TRBV12-4 CASTQTQGIQPQHF TGTGCCAGCACTCAGACCCAGGGGATCCAGCCCCAGCATTTT
few TRBJ1-2 TRBD1 TRBV7-2 CASSLRAQQGAVYGYTF TGTGCCAGCAGCTTAAGAGCCCAACAGGGGGCGGTCTATGGCTACACCTTC
many TRBJ1-1 . TRBV7-9 CASSLETSPNTEAFF TGTGCCAGCAGCTTAGAGACCTCACCGAACACTGAAGCTTTCTTT
many TRBJ1-2 . TRBV7-8 CASSPGLGPSYGYTF TGTGCCAGCAGCCCAGGACTGGGACCAAGCTATGGCTACACCTTC
. TRBJ2-3 . TRBV7-6 CASSHGSGPLGDTQYF TGTGCCAGCAGCCACGGAAGCGGGCCACTTGGAGATACGCAGTATTTT
few TRBJ2-4 TRBD1 TRBV6-2/TRBV6-3 CASSWGGQGKGENIQYF TGTGCCAGCAGTTGGGGCGGACAGGGGAAAGGGGAAAACATTCAGTACTTC
few TRBJ2-3 . TRBV24-1 CATSEEGELFTDTQYF TGTGCCACCAGTGAGGAGGGGGAACTCTTCACAGATACGCAGTATTTT
. TRBJ2-1 . TRBV6-5 CASRSTGGEQFF TGTGCCAGCCGCTCAACCGGCGGTGAGCAGTTCTTC
. TRBJ1-2 . TRBV6-5 CASSYGGGYTF TGTGCCAGCAGTTACGGGGGGGGCTACACCTTC
few TRBJ2-7 TRBD1 TRBV29-1 CSVVGTGAFYEQYF TGCAGCGTTGTTGGGACAGGGGCCTTCTACGAGCAGTACTTC
many TRBJ1-2 . TRBV6-5 CASTLRAGDYGYTF TGTGCCAGCACCCTTAGGGCAGGGGACTATGGCTACACCTTC
. TRBJ1-2 . TRBV6-6 CASSYVAPRLYGYTF TGTGCCAGCAGTTACGTGGCCCCTCGTCTCTATGGCTACACCTTC
few TRBJ1-1 TRBD1 TRBV12-3/TRBV12-4 CASSFTWTGTGTEAFF TGTGCCAGCAGTTTCACCTGGACAGGGACGGGCACTGAAGCTTTCTTT
. TRBJ1-1 . TRBV4-3 CASSQEGEREEAFF TGCGCCAGCAGCCAAGAAGGTGAGCGTGAGGAAGCTTTCTTT
many TRBJ1-1 . TRBV12-3/TRBV12-4 CASRITLEAFF TGTGCCAGCCGAATCACCCTTGAAGCTTTCTTT